This T cell receptor beta chain derives from a study of T cell repertoires in cytomegalovirus infection. About the research overall: Well-studied HLA-B-restricted epitopes and recently identified HLA-C-restricted epitopes of CMV were both used in the study. Public TCR beta signature analysis indicated the presence of both CMV infection and matching HLA type.

Each CDR3 protein is one row after TCRdb ran MiXCR on the reads. The sample records roughly 860,000 distinct CDR3 sequences, 32% being singletons. With 5 bases clipped from V and 5 bases from J, the junction kept 11 bases outside the gene matches. The CDR3 totals 15 residues. Comments on this clonotype: The antigen remains undetermined.

Study findings and constraints: The response measured ex vivo was dominated by TCR beta clonotypes (HLA-C-restricted and CMV-specific). CMV carriers with the relevant HLA were identified by cumulative public TCR beta family frequency.

Here the sequenced sample was cultured CD8+ T cells from PBMCs, taken from culture after CMV antigen stimulation. V usage is TRBV12-3 or TRBV12-4 and J usage is TRBJ2-7; 8 nucleotides agree with TRBD2. The clonotype was recovered from a human donor in good health (CMV status not recorded). Some clones in this sample may be carry-over from other donors' samples. The CDR3 loop is CASSPSGGGSHEQYF. CDR3 sequence (DNA): TGTGCCAGCAGTCCCTCGGGCGGGGGGAGCCACGAGCAGTACTTC.